The rows below give T cell receptor beta chains drawn from one sample of a study of blood T cell repertoires in COVID-19. Profiling relied on immunoSEQ multiplex PCR, and the TCRdb table lists in-frame clones only, not all of them. The sample carries about 310,000 clones, around 87% recorded once. Material: peripheral blood. These receptors all stem from a man in his 70s with acute or convalescent COVID-19. Each CDR3 is given without its conserved first and last residue.

cdr3_length | j_call | v_call | cdr3_aa
9 | TRBJ2-1 | TRBV20-1 | SAIDFNEQF
13 | TRBJ2-5 | TRBV2 | ASSGSGGAGETQY
13 | TRBJ1-2 | TRBV19 | ASSDSLGPNYGYT
14 | TRBJ2-2 | TRBV24-1 | ATSDLGPANTGELF
11 | TRBJ2-3 | TRBV18 | ASSPEGQGTQY
11 | TRBJ2-3 | TRBV10-3 | AIRGSTSDTQY
15 | TRBJ2-1 | TRBV6-2/TRBV6-3 | ASSFPLAGVSYNEQF
14 | TRBJ1-5 | TRBV28 | ASSLAGQGVYQPQH
14 | TRBJ2-2 | TRBV4-2 | ASSQGGGWATGELF
13 | TRBJ1-5 | TRBV6-5 | ASSYYRDRSRPQH
10 | TRBJ1-1 | TRBV3-1/TRBV3-2 | ASRLTGTEAF
14 | TRBJ1-1 | TRBV7-9 | ASSFWTRQRLTEAF
10 | TRBJ2-3 | TRBV6-2/TRBV6-3 | ASSRDSETQY
13 | TRBJ2-1 | TRBV7-9 | ASSSYRDRGNEQF
16 | TRBJ1-1 | TRBV4-3 | ASSQDGTASNMNTEAF
12 | TRBJ2-1 | TRBV18 | ASSPSGGYNEQF
12 | TRBJ1-1 | TRBV10-3 | ATARGGTNTEAF
10 | TRBJ1-2 | TRBV12-3/TRBV12-4 | ASSLAGYGYT
12 | TRBJ1-3 | TRBV3-1/TRBV3-2 | ASSQGWSGNTIY
13 | TRBJ2-1 | TRBV3-1/TRBV3-2 | ASSHSGGGYNEQF
13 | TRBJ1-5 | TRBV19 | ASSWDRGINQPQH
12 | TRBJ2-5 | TRBV5-1 | ASSLGTGQETQY
15 | TRBJ2-1 | TRBV6-2/TRBV6-3 | ASSYWPSGGDYNEQF
14 | TRBJ2-3 | TRBV5-1 | ASSLGTGISTDTQY
11 | TRBJ2-7 | TRBV5-3 | ARSRSLVREQY
11 | TRBJ2-1 | TRBV5-4 | ASSLAFAREQF
13 | TRBJ2-7 | TRBV5-6 | ASSRGQAKPYEQY
15 | TRBJ2-7 | TRBV11-2 | ASSSVGLSREVYEQY
12 | TRBJ2-2 | TRBV7-9 | ASSQNGATGELF
13 | TRBJ1-5 | TRBV19 | ASSIARTENQPQH
15 | TRBJ2-1 | TRBV3-1/TRBV3-2 | ASSQRFSGGFYNEQF
15 | TRBJ2-3 | TRBV5-6 | ASSLSRGLVFADTQY
15 | TRBJ1-1 | TRBV25-1 | ASRAAPLYRGDTEAF
11 | TRBJ2-5 | TRBV29-1 | SARAGVDETQY
11 | TRBJ2-7 | TRBV5-6 | ASRTVSSYEQY
19 | TRBJ1-1 | TRBV4-3 | ASSHTINRGRLSSDSTEAF
13 | TRBJ2-5 | TRBV9 | ASSLSGRPQETQY
10 | TRBJ1-1 | TRBV12-3/TRBV12-4 | ASSRSPTEAF
13 | TRBJ2-2 | TRBV28 | ASRTGVYDTGELF
12 | TRBJ1-2 | TRBV19 | ASSMGSKGYGYT
14 | TRBJ1-6 | TRBV9 | ASSLRGGLENSPLH
14 | TRBJ2-3 | TRBV5-4 | ASSFGGGSSTDTQY
13 | TRBJ1-4 | TRBV2 | ASRPDRGWSEKLF
15 | TRBJ2-1 | TRBV2 | ASSEALGPGGYNEQF
12 | TRBJ1-1 | TRBV3-1/TRBV3-2 | ASSNSWMNTEAF
13 | TRBJ1-2 | TRBV7-9 | ASSPNNYEGYGYT
8 | TRBJ2-1 | TRBV5-6 | ASSLDGGL
12 | TRBJ1-2 | TRBV5-1 | ASSLGQGNYGYT
13 | TRBJ2-2 | TRBV28 | ASSLTGLNTGELF